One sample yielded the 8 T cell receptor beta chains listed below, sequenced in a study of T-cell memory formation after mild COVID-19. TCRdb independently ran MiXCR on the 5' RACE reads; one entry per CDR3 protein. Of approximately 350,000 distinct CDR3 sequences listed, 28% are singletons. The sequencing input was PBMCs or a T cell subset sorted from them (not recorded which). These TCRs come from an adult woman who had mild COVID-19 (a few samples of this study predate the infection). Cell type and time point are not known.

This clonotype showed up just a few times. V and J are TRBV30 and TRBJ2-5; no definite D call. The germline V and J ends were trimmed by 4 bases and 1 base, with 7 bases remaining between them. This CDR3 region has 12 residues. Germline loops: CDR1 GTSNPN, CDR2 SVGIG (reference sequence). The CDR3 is CAWNTLQETQYF. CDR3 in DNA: TGTGCCTGGAACACCCTCCAAGAGACCCAGTACTTC.

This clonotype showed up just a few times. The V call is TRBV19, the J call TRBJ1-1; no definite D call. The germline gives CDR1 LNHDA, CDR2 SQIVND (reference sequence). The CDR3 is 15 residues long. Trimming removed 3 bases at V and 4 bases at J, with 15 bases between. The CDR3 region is CASSMLAGFGTEAFF. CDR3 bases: TGTGCCAGTAGTATGCTTGCCGGGTTTGGCACTGAAGCTTTCTTT.

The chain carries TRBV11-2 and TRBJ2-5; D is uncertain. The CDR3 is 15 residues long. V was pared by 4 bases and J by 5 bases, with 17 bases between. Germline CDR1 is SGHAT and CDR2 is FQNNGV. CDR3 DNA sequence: TGTGCCAGCAGCTCTGGCGCTTCAAGGGTTGAGACCCAGTACTTC. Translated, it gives CASSSGASRVETQYF.

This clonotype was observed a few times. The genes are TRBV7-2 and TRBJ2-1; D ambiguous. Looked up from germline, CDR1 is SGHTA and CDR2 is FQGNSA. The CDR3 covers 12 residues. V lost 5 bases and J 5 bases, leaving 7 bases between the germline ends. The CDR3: CASSISNNEQFF. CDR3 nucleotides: TGTGCCAGCAGCATTTCTAACAATGAGCAGTTCTTC.

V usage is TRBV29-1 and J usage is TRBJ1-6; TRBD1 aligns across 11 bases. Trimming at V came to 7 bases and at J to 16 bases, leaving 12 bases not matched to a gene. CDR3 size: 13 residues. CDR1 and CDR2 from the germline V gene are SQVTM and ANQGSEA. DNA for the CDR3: TGCAGCGCCCCGGGACAGGGGGTAACCTTACTCCACTTT. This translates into CSAPGQGVTLLHF. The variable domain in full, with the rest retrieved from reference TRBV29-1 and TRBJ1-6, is SAVISQKPSRDICQRGTSLTIQCQVDSQVTMMFWYRQQPGQSLTLIATANQGSEATYESGFVIDKFPISRPNLTFSTLTVSNMSPEDSSIYLCSAPGQGVTLLHFGNGTRLTVT.

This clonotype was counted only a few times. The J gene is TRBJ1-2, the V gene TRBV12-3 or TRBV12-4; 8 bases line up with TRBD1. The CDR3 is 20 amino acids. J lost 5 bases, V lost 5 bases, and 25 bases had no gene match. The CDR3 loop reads CASSPFQGERAGGGIYGYTF. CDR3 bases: TGTGCCAGCAGTCCCTTTCAAGGCGAGAGAGCAGGGGGCGGTATTTATGGCTACACCTTC.

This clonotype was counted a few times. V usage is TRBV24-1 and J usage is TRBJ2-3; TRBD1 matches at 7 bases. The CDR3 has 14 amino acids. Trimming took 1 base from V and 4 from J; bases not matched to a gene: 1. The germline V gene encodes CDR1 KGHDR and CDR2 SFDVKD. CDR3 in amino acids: CATSDFQGADTQYF. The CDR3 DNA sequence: TGTGCCACCAGTGATTTTCAGGGGGCAGATACGCAGTATTTT.

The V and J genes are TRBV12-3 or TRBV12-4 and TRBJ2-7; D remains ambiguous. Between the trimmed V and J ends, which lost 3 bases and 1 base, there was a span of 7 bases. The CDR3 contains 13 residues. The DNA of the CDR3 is TGTGCCAGCAGTTTCGTCCTGTCCTACGAGCAGTACTTC. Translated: CASSFVLSYEQYF.